A selection of T cell receptor beta chains follows, all from one sample in a study of control samples from healthy donors and cancer patients. The table came from immunoSEQ multiplex PCR; TCRdb's copy has only in-frame clones and leaves some out. The top ten hold more than 25% of the sample, which has around 19,000 clones, around 80% seen once. Sequencing used PBMCs. The receptors were gathered from an elderly man with head and neck cancer. CDR3s include the opening cysteine and the closing phenylalanine or tryptophan. The D gene is left open where the match is weak. Where a row states a size, it is once, few, many or the class of an expanded clone; other rows omit it.

clone_size,v_call,j_call,d_call,cdr3_nt,cdr3_aa
-,TRBV27,TRBJ1-6,TRBD1,TGTGCCAGCAGCTCATTATACAGGGGAAACGGTTCACCCCTCCACTTT,CASSSLYRGNGSPLHF
-,TRBV2,TRBJ2-3,TRBD2,TGTGCCAGCAGTGTTTGGCGGGAGGGCCCAGATACGCAGTATTTT,CASSVWREGPDTQYF
-,TRBV19,TRBJ1-5,-,TGTGCCAGTAGTATCGGAGGCCCAAATCAGCCCCAGCATTTT,CASSIGGPNQPQHF
-,TRBV28,TRBJ2-7,-,TGTGCCAGCAGTCCCCCCCGGGGTGGGCAGTACTTC,CASSPPRGGQYF
-,TRBV9,TRBJ2-3,-,TGTGCCAGCAGCGCCTTAAAGGGCACAGATACGCAGTATTTT,CASSALKGTDTQYF
-,TRBV9,TRBJ2-3,-,TGTGCCAGCAGCGCGAGGGCTAGCAGGACAGATACGCAGTATTTT,CASSARASRTDTQYF
-,TRBV19,TRBJ1-2,-,TGTGCCAGTAGTATGTCGGGGGTTATTTATGGCTACACCTTC,CASSMSGVIYGYTF
-,TRBV7-2,TRBJ2-7,TRBD1,TGTGCCAGCAGCTTATCCGGGACAGGGGGCTACGAGCAGTACTTC,CASSLSGTGGYEQYF
-,TRBV12-3/TRBV12-4,TRBJ2-1,-,TGTGCCAGCAGTTCGGACGGTTACAATGAGCAGTTCTTC,CASSSDGYNEQFF
-,TRBV2,TRBJ2-7,-,TGTGCCAGCAGTGAAGCGCGGGATTTAGAGCAGTACTTC,CASSEARDLEQYF
few,TRBV7-2,TRBJ2-7,-,TGTGCCAGCAGCTTAGTCGCGGATAGCTCCTACGAGCAGTACTTC,CASSLVADSSYEQYF
-,TRBV11-2,TRBJ2-1,-,TGTGCCAGCAGCTTAGGCAACGATGGGGAGCAGTTCTTC,CASSLGNDGEQFF
-,TRBV7-8,TRBJ1-2,TRBD1,TGTGCCAGCAGCTTCGGACAGGGAAACTATGGCTACACCTTC,CASSFGQGNYGYTF
-,TRBV3-1/TRBV3-2,TRBJ1-4,-,TGTGCCAGCAGCCAGAGCCCCGTCGTAGCAACTAATGAAAAACTGTTTTTT,CASSQSPVVATNEKLFF
-,TRBV20-1,TRBJ2-1,-,TGCAGTGCTCTACCGGACCCCCGGTTCTTC,CSALPDPRFF
-,TRBV14,TRBJ2-1,TRBD1,TGTGCCAGCAGCCAATCGGCAGGGGGCAATGAGCAGTTCTTC,CASSQSAGGNEQFF
-,TRBV3-1/TRBV3-2,TRBJ2-5,-,TGTGCCAGCAGCCAAGATTGGGACTACCAAGAGACCCAGTACTTC,CASSQDWDYQETQYF
few,TRBV10-2,TRBJ1-6,TRBD1,TGCGCCAGCAGTGAAGACAGGGGACCATCACCCCTCCACTTT,CASSEDRGPSPLHF